This is a list of T cell receptor beta chains from one sample in a study of blood T cell repertoires in COVID-19. Sequencing used immunoSEQ multiplex PCR; TCRdb keeps in-frame clones, though not all of them. Among about 63,000 clones listed, around 84% were seen once. Input material: peripheral blood. Every receptor here comes from a human donor in a cohort sampled during active COVID-19. Each CDR3 is given without its conserved first and last residue. Each record gives: J gene, CDR3 length, V gene, CDR3 protein.

TRBJ2-3 13 TRBV7-2 ASSWTLASTDTQY
TRBJ2-7 13 TRBV7-9 ASSLKDEGAHEQY
TRBJ2-3 15 TRBV19 ASSFTSGSTSTDTQY
TRBJ2-7 14 TRBV6-6 ASSSSRLGTGYEQY
TRBJ1-1 10 TRBV30 AWSLGAGEAF
TRBJ1-4 14 TRBV6-1 ASSEGGWQLNEKLF
TRBJ2-3 10 TRBV2 ASRSYTDTQY
TRBJ1-2 11 TRBV30 AWSSTGGYGYT
TRBJ2-2 12 TRBV2 ASNLGQNTGELF
TRBJ2-7 13 TRBV7-3 ASSLSAGPSYEQY
TRBJ1-2 13 TRBV4-2 ASSQDPGTVYGYT
TRBJ1-5 15 TRBV6-2/TRBV6-3 ASSPPLLSIEGQPQH
TRBJ2-5 14 TRBV27 ASSTRQGRGEETQY
TRBJ2-3 11 TRBV25-1 ASSSLSPDTQY
TRBJ2-1 13 TRBV27 ASSLWGGGYNEQF
TRBJ1-2 13 TRBV5-1 ASSIGQLRGYGYT
TRBJ2-1 15 TRBV5-4 ASSSVGSRVPYNEQF
TRBJ1-2 13 TRBV6-5 ASIRTGADNYGYT
TRBJ2-2 13 TRBV3-1/TRBV3-2 ASSLDSKATGELF
TRBJ2-2 13 TRBV27 ASSLTGTNTGELF
TRBJ1-2 10 TRBV6-5 ASSYGDYGYT
TRBJ2-1 13 TRBV30 AWRGLAGQYNEQF
TRBJ2-5 13 TRBV7-6 ASSSDLAGQETQY
TRBJ1-2 10 TRBV30 AWIGYGSGYT
TRBJ2-1 14 TRBV7-3 ASSDPTSGGFNEQF
TRBJ1-1 12 TRBV10-3 AISSRGQDTEAF
TRBJ2-7 12 TRBV29-1 SVRGQGRTYEQY
TRBJ2-1 13 TRBV6-6 ASRRDRGSYNEQF
TRBJ1-5 14 TRBV7-2 ASSLVSTGGHQPQH
TRBJ2-3 12 TRBV5-1 ASSGLAGTDTQY
TRBJ1-2 14 TRBV5-4 ASRPNEGDRGGGYT